This TCR beta chain was sequenced during a study of blood T cells in healthy people across ages. Overall study: About one barcoded TCR beta cDNA was captured per two T cells.

Each donor supplied approximately 10 milliliters of peripheral blood. Total RNA amounts of at least 6 micrograms were extracted per sample. Using a J-beta primer mix together with a sample-barcoded 5' primer, a second PCR was run for roughly 7 to 12 cycles. MiXCR, run by TCRdb on the 5' RACE reads, gives a single entry per CDR3 protein. The profile shows over 1,300,000 distinct CDR3 sequences, roughly 59% of them singletons. Trimming cost V 6 bases and J 3 bases; bases outside gene matches: 7. Germline loops: CDR1 MGHDK, CDR2 SYGVNS. This CDR3 has 16 residues. The chain links TRBV25-1 to TRBJ1-3, with 11 nucleotides matching TRBD1. The sequenced sample consisted of blood. The sequence was collected from a man aged 18 to 35 in good health. CDR3 amino acids: CASSPWTGGYGNTIYF. The CDR3 DNA reads as TGTGCCAGCAGCCCCTGGACAGGGGGCTATGGAAACACCATATATTTT.